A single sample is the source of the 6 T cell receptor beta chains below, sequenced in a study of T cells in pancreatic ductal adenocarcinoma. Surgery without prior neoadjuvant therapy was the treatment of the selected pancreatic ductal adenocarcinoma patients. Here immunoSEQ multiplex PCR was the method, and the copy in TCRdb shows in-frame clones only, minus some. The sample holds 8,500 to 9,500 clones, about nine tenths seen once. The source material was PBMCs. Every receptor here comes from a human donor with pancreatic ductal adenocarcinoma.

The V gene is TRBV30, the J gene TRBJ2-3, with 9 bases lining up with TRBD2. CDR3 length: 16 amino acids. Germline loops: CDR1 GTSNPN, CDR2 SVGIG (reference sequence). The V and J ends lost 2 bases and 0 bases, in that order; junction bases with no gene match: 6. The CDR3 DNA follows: TGTGCCTGGAGTCGGACTAGCGCGCCTAGCACAGATACGCAGTATTTT. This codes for CAWSRTSAPSTDTQYF.

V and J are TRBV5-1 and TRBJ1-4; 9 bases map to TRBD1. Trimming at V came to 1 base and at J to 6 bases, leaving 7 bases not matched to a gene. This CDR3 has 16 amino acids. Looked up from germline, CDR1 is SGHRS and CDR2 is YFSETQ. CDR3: CASSLNPGQGHEKLFF. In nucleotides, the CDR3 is TGCGCCAGCAGCTTGAATCCGGGACAGGGACATGAAAAACTGTTTTTT.

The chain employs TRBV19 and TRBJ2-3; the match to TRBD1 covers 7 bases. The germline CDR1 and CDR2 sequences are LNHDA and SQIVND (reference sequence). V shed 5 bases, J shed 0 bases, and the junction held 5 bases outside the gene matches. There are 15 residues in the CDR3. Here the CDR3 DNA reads TGTGCCAGTAGTTGGGACAGCTCTAGCACAGATACGCAGTATTTT. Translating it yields CASSWDSSSTDTQYF. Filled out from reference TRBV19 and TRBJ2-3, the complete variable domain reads DGGITQSPKYLFRKEGQNVTLSCEQNLNHDAMYWYRQDPGQGLRLIYYSQIVNDFQKGDIAEGYSVSREKKESFPLTVTSAQKNPTAFYLCASSWDSSSTDTQYFGPGTRLTVL.

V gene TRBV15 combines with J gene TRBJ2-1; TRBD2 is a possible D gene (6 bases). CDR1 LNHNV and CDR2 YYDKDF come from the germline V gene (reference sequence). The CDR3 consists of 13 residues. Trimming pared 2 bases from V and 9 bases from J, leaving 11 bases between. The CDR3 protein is CATSRTSGREQFF. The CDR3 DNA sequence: TGTGCCACCAGCAGAACAAGCGGGCGTGAGCAGTTCTTC.

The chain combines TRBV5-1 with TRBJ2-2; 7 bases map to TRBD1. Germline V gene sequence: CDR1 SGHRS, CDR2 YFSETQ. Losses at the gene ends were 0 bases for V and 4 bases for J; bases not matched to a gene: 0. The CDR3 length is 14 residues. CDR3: CASSLAGGTGELFF. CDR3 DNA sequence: TGCGCCAGCAGCTTGGCAGGGGGCACCGGGGAGCTGTTTTTT.

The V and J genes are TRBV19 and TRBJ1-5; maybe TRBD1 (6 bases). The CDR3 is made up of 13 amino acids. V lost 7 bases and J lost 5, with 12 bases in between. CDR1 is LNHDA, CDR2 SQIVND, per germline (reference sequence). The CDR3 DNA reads TGTGCCAGTAAACGGAACAGGGATCAGCCCCAGCATTTT. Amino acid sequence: CASKRNRDQPQHF.